The rows below give T cell receptor beta chains drawn from one sample of a study of cytomegalovirus exposure and HLA in healthy donors. Using immunoSEQ multiplex PCR, the repertoire was profiled, and TCRdb retains in-frame clones only, with some absent. The data show under 200,000 clones, with about 65% seen just once and more than 1.3% held by the top ten. Sequencing was done on a sample of PBMCs. These receptors all stem from a girl aged 5 to 17 in good health and CMV-seronegative. CDR3s include the opening cysteine and the closing phenylalanine or tryptophan. The D gene is left open where the match is weak. Clone size is stated in some rows and not others, as once, few, many or a class when expanded.

V gene: TRBV11-2
D gene: -
J gene: TRBJ1-1
clone size: once
CDR3 protein: CASSSPRDTLNTEAFF
CDR3 DNA: TGTGCCAGCAGCTCGCCCCGAGACACTCTGAACACTGAAGCTTTCTTT

V gene: TRBV21-1
D gene: -
J gene: TRBJ1-3
clone size: -
CDR3 protein: CASSKEGTGSTIYF
CDR3 DNA: TGTGCCAGCAGCAAAGAAGGGACAGGGAGTACCATATATTTT

V gene: TRBV7-9
D gene: TRBD1
J gene: TRBJ2-5
clone size: -
CDR3 protein: CASSSSGGQGQLRTQYF
CDR3 DNA: TGTGCCAGCAGCTCATCCGGCGGACAGGGACAGCTTAGGACCCAGTACTTC

V gene: TRBV5-4
D gene: -
J gene: TRBJ2-3
clone size: -
CDR3 protein: CASSLSSTDTQYF
CDR3 DNA: TGTGCCAGCAGCTTGTCAAGCACAGATACGCAGTATTTT

V gene: TRBV2
D gene: TRBD2
J gene: TRBJ2-2
clone size: once
CDR3 protein: CASSPRTSMNTGELFF
CDR3 DNA: TGTGCCAGCAGCCCCAGGACTAGCATGAACACCGGGGAGCTGTTTTTT

V gene: TRBV6-5
D gene: TRBD2
J gene: TRBJ2-5
clone size: few
CDR3 protein: CAPTRGGQETQYF
CDR3 DNA: TGTGCCCCGACGCGGGGGGGCCAAGAGACCCAGTACTTC

V gene: TRBV7-7
D gene: TRBD2
J gene: TRBJ2-1
clone size: -
CDR3 protein: CASSRSGGNEQFF
CDR3 DNA: TGTGCCAGCAGCAGAAGCGGGGGAAATGAGCAGTTCTTC

V gene: TRBV19
D gene: TRBD1
J gene: TRBJ1-5
clone size: -
CDR3 protein: CASSILASDRGYRPQHF
CDR3 DNA: TGTGCCAGTAGTATCCTCGCGTCCGACAGGGGGTATAGGCCCCAGCATTTT

V gene: TRBV6-6
D gene: TRBD2
J gene: TRBJ2-1
clone size: -
CDR3 protein: CASNTGGLVDEQFF
CDR3 DNA: TGTGCCAGCAATACGGGGGGACTTGTGGATGAGCAGTTCTTC

V gene: TRBV28
D gene: TRBD1
J gene: TRBJ2-7
clone size: -
CDR3 protein: CASSTLGQHSYEQYF
CDR3 DNA: TGTGCCAGCAGTACTCTGGGACAGCACTCCTACGAGCAGTACTTC

V gene: TRBV2
D gene: TRBD1
J gene: TRBJ2-1
clone size: -
CDR3 protein: CASSWDRGVDEQFF
CDR3 DNA: TGTGCCAGCAGTTGGGACAGGGGAGTGGATGAGCAGTTCTTC

V gene: TRBV7-9
D gene: -
J gene: TRBJ1-2
clone size: few
CDR3 protein: CASSPYSGFNYGYTF
CDR3 DNA: TGTGCCAGCAGCCCCTATTCAGGGTTTAACTATGGCTACACCTTC

V gene: TRBV14
D gene: -
J gene: TRBJ2-2
clone size: -
CDR3 protein: CASSQMLSRVGTNTGELFF
CDR3 DNA: TGTGCCAGCAGCCAAATGCTAAGTCGGGTCGGGACTAACACCGGGGAGCTGTTTTTT

V gene: TRBV5-1
D gene: TRBD2
J gene: TRBJ2-2
clone size: few
CDR3 protein: CASSLTSGGRTGELFF
CDR3 DNA: TGCGCCAGCAGCTTGACCAGCGGGGGAAGGACCGGGGAGCTGTTTTTT

V gene: TRBV5-4
D gene: TRBD1
J gene: TRBJ1-2
clone size: -
CDR3 protein: CASSLAPGTAIHYTF
CDR3 DNA: TGTGCCAGCAGCTTGGCCCCCGGGACAGCTATTCACTACACCTTC

V gene: TRBV5-1
D gene: TRBD1
J gene: TRBJ2-7
clone size: -
CDR3 protein: CATGFGQGAYEQYF
CDR3 DNA: TGCGCCACCGGTTTCGGACAGGGCGCCTACGAGCAGTACTTC

V gene: TRBV29-1
D gene: TRBD2
J gene: TRBJ2-7
clone size: -
CDR3 protein: CSSSGRGEGEQYF
CDR3 DNA: TGCAGCTCCTCCGGACGGGGGGAGGGCGAGCAGTACTTC

V gene: TRBV5-1
D gene: TRBD1
J gene: TRBJ2-7
clone size: -
CDR3 protein: CASSLPTGILDEQYF
CDR3 DNA: TGCGCCAGCAGCTTACCGACAGGGATTCTGGACGAGCAGTACTTC

V gene: TRBV7-9
D gene: -
J gene: TRBJ1-5
clone size: -
CDR3 protein: CASSSSRSSNQPQHF
CDR3 DNA: TGTGCCAGCAGCTCATCCCGGAGTAGCAATCAGCCCCAGCATTTT

V gene: TRBV18
D gene: -
J gene: TRBJ1-3
clone size: -
CDR3 protein: CASSPQQSSGNTIYF
CDR3 DNA: TGTGCCAGCTCACCACAACAGAGTTCTGGAAACACCATATATTTT

V gene: TRBV30
D gene: TRBD1
J gene: TRBJ1-2
clone size: -
CDR3 protein: CAWIPDRGRGGYTF
CDR3 DNA: TGTGCCTGGATTCCGGACAGGGGGAGAGGTGGCTACACCTTC

V gene: TRBV7-9
D gene: -
J gene: TRBJ2-5
clone size: few
CDR3 protein: CASSPPQETQYF
CDR3 DNA: TGTGCCAGCAGCCCCCCCCAGGAGACCCAGTACTTC

V gene: TRBV5-1
D gene: -
J gene: TRBJ2-1
clone size: -
CDR3 protein: CASSLSGSYNEQFF
CDR3 DNA: TGCGCCAGCAGCTTGTCCGGCTCCTACAATGAGCAGTTCTTC

V gene: TRBV6-1
D gene: TRBD1
J gene: TRBJ1-2
clone size: many
CDR3 protein: CASSDGTGADYGYTF
CDR3 DNA: TGTGCCAGCAGTGATGGGACAGGGGCGGACTATGGCTACACCTTC

V gene: TRBV4-1
D gene: TRBD1
J gene: TRBJ1-2
clone size: once
CDR3 protein: CASSLLTGGGNGYTF
CDR3 DNA: TGCGCCAGCAGCCTCCTGACAGGGGGAGGGAATGGCTACACCTTC

V gene: TRBV19
D gene: -
J gene: TRBJ1-2
clone size: few
CDR3 protein: CASRRTVGVNYGYTF
CDR3 DNA: TGTGCCAGTAGGAGGACAGTCGGAGTTAACTATGGCTACACCTTC

V gene: TRBV5-1
D gene: TRBD1
J gene: TRBJ2-5
clone size: -
CDR3 protein: CASSSGQGGGQETQYF
CDR3 DNA: TGCGCCAGCAGCTCGGGACAGGGGGGGGGTCAAGAGACCCAGTACTTC

V gene: TRBV2
D gene: -
J gene: TRBJ2-3
clone size: -
CDR3 protein: CASNTGQSDTQYF
CDR3 DNA: TGTGCCAGCAATACCGGACAGTCGGATACGCAGTATTTT

V gene: TRBV5-1
D gene: -
J gene: TRBJ2-1
clone size: -
CDR3 protein: CASSLEDSFSYNEQFF
CDR3 DNA: TGCGCCAGCAGCTTGGAAGACTCCTTCTCCTACAATGAGCAGTTCTTC

V gene: TRBV6-5
D gene: TRBD1
J gene: TRBJ2-7
clone size: -
CDR3 protein: CASVGGQVDGEQYF
CDR3 DNA: TGTGCCAGCGTAGGGGGACAGGTCGACGGCGAGCAGTACTTC

V gene: TRBV14
D gene: TRBD2
J gene: TRBJ2-7
clone size: -
CDR3 protein: CASSQGGVEQYF
CDR3 DNA: TGTGCCAGCAGCCAGGGGGGGGTCGAGCAGTACTTC

V gene: TRBV7-6
D gene: TRBD2
J gene: TRBJ2-3
clone size: -
CDR3 protein: CASSLITSGGTDTQYF
CDR3 DNA: TGTGCCAGCAGCTTGATTACTAGCGGGGGCACAGATACGCAGTATTTT

V gene: TRBV10-1
D gene: -
J gene: TRBJ1-1
clone size: few
CDR3 protein: CASSQTRTGTEAFF
CDR3 DNA: TGCGCCAGCAGCCAGACTCGGACGGGAACTGAAGCTTTCTTT

V gene: TRBV4-1
D gene: -
J gene: TRBJ2-2
clone size: -
CDR3 protein: CASSPLGAGDTGELFF
CDR3 DNA: TGCGCCAGCAGCCCCCTAGGGGCAGGGGACACCGGGGAGCTGTTTTTT

V gene: TRBV5-4
D gene: -
J gene: TRBJ2-7
clone size: -
CDR3 protein: CASSQGVGGYEQYF
CDR3 DNA: TGTGCCAGCAGTCAGGGAGTGGGGGGCTACGAGCAGTACTTC

V gene: TRBV2
D gene: -
J gene: TRBJ1-6
clone size: -
CDR3 protein: CAGHSSYNSPLHF
CDR3 DNA: TGTGCCGGACACAGCTCCTATAATTCACCCCTCCACTTT

V gene: TRBV6-5
D gene: TRBD1
J gene: TRBJ2-7
clone size: -
CDR3 protein: CASSYGGQGAAEQYF
CDR3 DNA: TGTGCCAGCAGTTACGGGGGACAGGGCGCGGCCGAGCAGTACTTC

V gene: TRBV4-1
D gene: -
J gene: TRBJ1-2
clone size: -
CDR3 protein: CASSQSRGDGYTF
CDR3 DNA: TGCGCCAGCAGCCAATCCCGGGGAGACGGCTACACCTTC

V gene: TRBV6-5
D gene: -
J gene: TRBJ2-7
clone size: -
CDR3 protein: CASSINVYEQYF
CDR3 DNA: TGTGCCAGCAGTATAAATGTCTACGAGCAGTACTTC

V gene: TRBV2
D gene: TRBD1
J gene: TRBJ1-5
clone size: few
CDR3 protein: CASSAEGQGYQPQHF
CDR3 DNA: TGTGCCAGCAGTGCCGAGGGACAGGGATATCAGCCCCAGCATTTT

V gene: TRBV13
D gene: TRBD2
J gene: TRBJ2-1
clone size: -
CDR3 protein: CASSLGSGGQYNEQFF
CDR3 DNA: TGTGCCAGCAGCCTGGGTTCGGGGGGGCAATACAATGAGCAGTTCTTC

V gene: TRBV9
D gene: TRBD2
J gene: TRBJ2-3
clone size: -
CDR3 protein: CASSEGWGGTDTQYF
CDR3 DNA: TGTGCCAGCAGCGAGGGGTGGGGGGGGACAGATACGCAGTATTTT

V gene: TRBV10-3
D gene: TRBD2
J gene: TRBJ2-3
clone size: -
CDR3 protein: CAIRASGGASDTQYF
CDR3 DNA: TGTGCCATCAGGGCTAGCGGGGGGGCATCAGATACGCAGTATTTT

V gene: TRBV5-1
D gene: -
J gene: TRBJ2-5
clone size: once
CDR3 protein: CASREIQYF
CDR3 DNA: TGCGCCAGCAGGGAGATCCAGTACTTC

V gene: TRBV5-4
D gene: TRBD1
J gene: TRBJ2-7
clone size: -
CDR3 protein: CASSSLGGDRVYEQYF
CDR3 DNA: TGTGCCAGCAGCTCACTAGGTGGGGACAGGGTTTACGAGCAGTACTTC

V gene: TRBV2
D gene: TRBD2
J gene: TRBJ2-2
clone size: -
CDR3 protein: CASSELWTSGGAYTGELFF
CDR3 DNA: TGTGCCAGCAGTGAATTGTGGACTAGCGGGGGGGCCTACACCGGGGAGCTGTTTTTT

V gene: TRBV27
D gene: -
J gene: TRBJ1-5
clone size: -
CDR3 protein: CASSPWGRQLNQPQHF
CDR3 DNA: TGTGCCAGCAGTCCTTGGGGCCGACAACTCAATCAGCCCCAGCATTTT

V gene: TRBV27
D gene: -
J gene: TRBJ2-5
clone size: -
CDR3 protein: CASSLLGAEETQYF
CDR3 DNA: TGTGCCAGCAGCCTTTTGGGGGCGGAAGAGACCCAGTACTTC

V gene: TRBV7-9
D gene: -
J gene: TRBJ1-1
clone size: -
CDR3 protein: CASSLGTGRTEAFF
CDR3 DNA: TGTGCCAGCAGCTTAGGAACGGGGAGGACTGAAGCTTTCTTT

V gene: TRBV7-9
D gene: TRBD1
J gene: TRBJ2-1
clone size: -
CDR3 protein: CASSDDRAEQFF
CDR3 DNA: TGTGCCAGCAGCGATGACAGGGCTGAGCAGTTCTTC

V gene: TRBV5-1
D gene: TRBD2
J gene: TRBJ2-1
clone size: few
CDR3 protein: CASSTGLAGDNEQFF
CDR3 DNA: TGCGCCAGCAGCACAGGACTAGCGGGGGACAATGAGCAGTTCTTC

V gene: TRBV19
D gene: TRBD1
J gene: TRBJ2-5
clone size: few
CDR3 protein: CASSLGQPKVRETQYF
CDR3 DNA: TGTGCCAGTTCTCTGGGACAGCCCAAGGTTAGGGAGACCCAGTACTTC